This T cell receptor (beta chain) was recovered during a study of shared clonotypes between healthy human individuals. For this clone: In the same sample, other DNA sequences code for this CDR3.

Profiling relied on immunoSEQ multiplex PCR, and the TCRdb table lists in-frame clones only, not all of them. Of more than 2,000,000 clones in the sample, roughly nine tenths were seen once. CD4+ cells underwent separation, giving CD45RA+ naive and CD45RA-negative memory subsets. This TCR derives from a man in his late teens or twenties in good health. Specimen: naive CD4+ T cells sorted from blood. The subset here: CD45RA+ positively selected.

The CDR3 DNA reads as TGCGCCAGCAGCTTGGGGGGGGCTCCCACCGGGGAGCTGTTTTTT. The encoded protein is CASSLGGAPTGELFF. This sequence joins TRBV5-1 and TRBJ2-2; D is possibly TRBD1 or TRBD2 (6 bases each). From germline, CDR1 is SGHRS and CDR2 YFSETQ. Trimming took off 0 bases at V and 4 bases at J, with 10 bases between the two ends. This CDR3 is 15 amino acids long.